The TCR beta chain described here comes from a study of blood T cell repertoires in COVID-19. The data were produced by immunoSEQ multiplex PCR, yet TCRdb's version contains in-frame clones alone and is incomplete. This table holds under 200,000 clones, roughly 88% found once. The specimen was peripheral blood. The clonotype originates from a man aged 55 to 70 who had recovered from COVID-19.

CDR3 in amino acids: CAITKDSSNYGYTF. The CDR3 DNA sequence: TGTGCCATCACCAAGGACAGCTCTAACTATGGCTACACCTTC. The V gene is TRBV10-3, the J gene TRBJ1-2; TRBD1 is a possible D gene (6 bases). There are 14 residues in the CDR3. Germline V gene lookup returns CDR1 ENHRY and CDR2 SYGVKD. V was pared by 7 bases and J by 0 bases, with 12 bases between.